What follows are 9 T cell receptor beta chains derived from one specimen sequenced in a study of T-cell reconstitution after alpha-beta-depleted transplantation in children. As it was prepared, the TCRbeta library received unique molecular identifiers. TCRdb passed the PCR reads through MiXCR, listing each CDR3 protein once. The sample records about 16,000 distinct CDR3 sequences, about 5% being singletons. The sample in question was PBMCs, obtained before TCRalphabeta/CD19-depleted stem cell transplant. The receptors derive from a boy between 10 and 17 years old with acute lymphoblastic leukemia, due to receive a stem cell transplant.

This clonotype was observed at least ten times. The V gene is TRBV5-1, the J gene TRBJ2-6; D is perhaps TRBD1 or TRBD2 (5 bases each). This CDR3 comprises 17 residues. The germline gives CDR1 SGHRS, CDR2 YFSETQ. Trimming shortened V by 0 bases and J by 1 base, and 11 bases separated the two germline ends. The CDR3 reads CASSLAGSSSGANVLTF. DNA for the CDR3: TGCGCCAGCAGCTTGGCAGGGAGCTCTTCTGGGGCCAACGTCCTGACTTTC.

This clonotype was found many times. The CDR3 spells CASSPGRGTGLSTEAFF. As DNA, the CDR3 is TGTGCCAGCAGCCCCGGCCGGGGGACAGGCCTGAGCACTGAAGCTTTCTTT. The J gene is TRBJ1-1, the V gene TRBV28; 8 bases are shared with TRBD1. J gave up 4 bases and V 6 bases, and 16 bases lay outside the gene matches. The V gene's germline CDR1 is MDHEN and CDR2 SYDVKM. This CDR3 contains 17 residues.

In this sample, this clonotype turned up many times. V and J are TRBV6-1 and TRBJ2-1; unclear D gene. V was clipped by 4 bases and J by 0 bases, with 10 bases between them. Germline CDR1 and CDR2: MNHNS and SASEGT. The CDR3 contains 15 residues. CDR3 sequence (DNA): TGTGCCAGCAGTGTGGACGGGCGCTCCTACAATGAGCAGTTCTTC. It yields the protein CASSVDGRSYNEQFF.

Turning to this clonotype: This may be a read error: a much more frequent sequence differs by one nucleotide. Written as DNA, the CDR3 is TGTGCCAGTAGTGACAGGGGTAATAAGCAGTTCTTC. Translation: CASSDRGNKQFF. The gene calls are TRBV19 and TRBJ2-1; 8 bases are a match to TRBD1. CDR1 LNHDA and CDR2 SQIVND come from the germline V gene (reference sequence). The CDR3 sequence is 12 residues long. Trimming at V came to 5 bases and at J to 11 bases, leaving 5 bases not matched to a gene.

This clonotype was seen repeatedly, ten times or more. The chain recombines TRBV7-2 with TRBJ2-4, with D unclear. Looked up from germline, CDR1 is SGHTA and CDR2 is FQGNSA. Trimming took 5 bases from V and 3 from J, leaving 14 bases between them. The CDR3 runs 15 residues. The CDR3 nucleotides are TGTGCCAGCAGCCCGAGCGTTTGGGTCAAAAACATTCAGTACTTC. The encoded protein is CASSPSVWVKNIQYF.

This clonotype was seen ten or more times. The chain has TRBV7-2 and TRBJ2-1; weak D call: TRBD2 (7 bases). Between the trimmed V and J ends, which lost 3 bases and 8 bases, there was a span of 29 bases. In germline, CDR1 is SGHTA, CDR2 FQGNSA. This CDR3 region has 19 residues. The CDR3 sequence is CASSFRVSTFGGGGYEQFF. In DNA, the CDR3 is TGTGCCAGCAGCTTCCGCGTCAGTACTTTTGGTGGGGGGGGCTATGAGCAGTTCTTC.

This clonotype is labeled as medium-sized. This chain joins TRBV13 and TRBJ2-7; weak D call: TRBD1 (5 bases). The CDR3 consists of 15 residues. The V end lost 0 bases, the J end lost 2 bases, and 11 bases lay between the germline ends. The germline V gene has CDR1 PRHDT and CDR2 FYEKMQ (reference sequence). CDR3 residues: CASSLGQGSAYEQYF. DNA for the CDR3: TGTGCCAGCAGCTTAGGCCAGGGTTCGGCCTACGAGCAGTACTTC.

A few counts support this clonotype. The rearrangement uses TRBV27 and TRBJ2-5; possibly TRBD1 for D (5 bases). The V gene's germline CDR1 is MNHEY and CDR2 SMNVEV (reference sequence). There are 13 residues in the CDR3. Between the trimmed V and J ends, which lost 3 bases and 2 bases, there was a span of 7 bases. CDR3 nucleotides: TGTGCCAGCAGTTTTCAGGGTCAAGAGACCCAGTACTTC. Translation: CASSFQGQETQYF.

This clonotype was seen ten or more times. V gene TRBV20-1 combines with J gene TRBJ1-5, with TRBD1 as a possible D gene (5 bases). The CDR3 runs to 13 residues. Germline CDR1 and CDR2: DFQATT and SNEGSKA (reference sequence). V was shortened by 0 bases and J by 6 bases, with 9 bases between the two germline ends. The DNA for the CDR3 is TGCAGTGCTAGAGATGGGGCAGGTCAGCCCCAGCATTTT. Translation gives CSARDGAGQPQHF.